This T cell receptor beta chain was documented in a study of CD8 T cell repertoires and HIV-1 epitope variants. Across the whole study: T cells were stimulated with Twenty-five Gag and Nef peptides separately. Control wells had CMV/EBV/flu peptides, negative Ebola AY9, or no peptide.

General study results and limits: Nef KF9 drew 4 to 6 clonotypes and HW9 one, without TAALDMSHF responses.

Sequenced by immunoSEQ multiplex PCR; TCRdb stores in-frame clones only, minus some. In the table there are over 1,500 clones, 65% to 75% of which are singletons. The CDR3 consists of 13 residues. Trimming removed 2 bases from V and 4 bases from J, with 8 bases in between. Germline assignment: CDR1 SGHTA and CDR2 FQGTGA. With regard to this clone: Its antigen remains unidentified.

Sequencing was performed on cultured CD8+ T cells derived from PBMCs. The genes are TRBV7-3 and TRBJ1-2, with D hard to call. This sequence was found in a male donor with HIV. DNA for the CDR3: TGTGCCAGCAGCTTAGACAAATTCTATGGCTACACCTTC. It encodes CASSLDKFYGYTF. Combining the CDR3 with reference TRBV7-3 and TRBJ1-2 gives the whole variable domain GAGVSQTPSNKVTEKGKYVELRCDPISGHTALYWYRQSLGQGPEFLIYFQGTGAADDSGLPNDRFFAVRPEGSVSTLKIQRTERGDSAVYLCASSLDKFYGYTFGSGTRLTVV.